This T cell receptor beta chain was identified during a study of identical twins. Broader study findings: Where out-of-frame alpha sequences were twin-shared, they showed excess low generation probability. Fewer insertions characterized abundant cord blood beta clonotypes, whereas memory repertoires showed none.

The table lists this clonotype with a few counts. Its target is unknown. Template switching created a universal primer site, and the cDNA included unique molecular identifiers. TCRdb processed the 5' RACE reads anew with MiXCR; each CDR3 protein has one entry. The table includes about 240,000 distinct CDR3 sequences, about an eighth detected once. V lost 4 bases to trimming and J lost 5 bases; unmatched junction nucleotides: 8. There are 14 residues in the CDR3. Germline CDR1 and CDR2: SGHRS and YFSETQ. The data were also submitted as part of a second study, on yellow fever vaccine responses in identical twins.

Sequenced input: memory (CD45RO+) T cells sorted from blood. The receptor's source is a woman younger than 30 in good health. V is TRBV5-1 and J is TRBJ2-5; 7 nucleotides match TRBD1. The CDR3 DNA reads as TGCGCCAGCAGCCCGGGACAGAACCGGGAGACCCAGTACTTC. It is translated as CASSPGQNRETQYF.